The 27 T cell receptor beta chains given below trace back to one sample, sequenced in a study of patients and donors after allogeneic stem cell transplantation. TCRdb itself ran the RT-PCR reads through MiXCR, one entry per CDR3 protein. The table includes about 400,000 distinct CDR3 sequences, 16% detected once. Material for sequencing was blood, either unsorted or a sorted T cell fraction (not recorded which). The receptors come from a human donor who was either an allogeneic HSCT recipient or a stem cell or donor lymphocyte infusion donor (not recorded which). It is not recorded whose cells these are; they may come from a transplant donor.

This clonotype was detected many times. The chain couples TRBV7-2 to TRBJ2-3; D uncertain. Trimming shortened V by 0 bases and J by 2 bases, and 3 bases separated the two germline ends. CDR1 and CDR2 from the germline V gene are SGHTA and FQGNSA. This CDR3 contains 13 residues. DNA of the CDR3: TGTGCCAGCAGCTTAGCCAACACAGATACGCAGTATTTT. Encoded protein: CASSLANTDTQYF.

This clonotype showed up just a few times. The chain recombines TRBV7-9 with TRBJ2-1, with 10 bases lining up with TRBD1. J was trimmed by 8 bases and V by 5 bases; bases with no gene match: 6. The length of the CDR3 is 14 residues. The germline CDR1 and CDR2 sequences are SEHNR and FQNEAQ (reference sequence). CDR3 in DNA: TGTGCCAGCAGCGAGGACAGGGGGTTGGATGAGCAGTTCTTC. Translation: CASSEDRGLDEQFF.

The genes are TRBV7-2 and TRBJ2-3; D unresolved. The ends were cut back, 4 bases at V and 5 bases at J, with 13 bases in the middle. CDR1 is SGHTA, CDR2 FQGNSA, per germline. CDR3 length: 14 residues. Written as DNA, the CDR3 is TGTGCCAGCAGCTCCGGAAAGTTGGGAGATACGCAGTATTTT. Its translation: CASSSGKLGDTQYF.

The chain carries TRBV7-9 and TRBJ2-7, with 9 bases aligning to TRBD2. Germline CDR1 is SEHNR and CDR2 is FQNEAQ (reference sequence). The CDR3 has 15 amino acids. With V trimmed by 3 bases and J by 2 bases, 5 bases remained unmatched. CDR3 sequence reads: CASSFNLAGPYEQYF. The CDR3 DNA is TGTGCCAGCAGCTTTAATCTAGCGGGACCCTACGAGCAGTACTTC.

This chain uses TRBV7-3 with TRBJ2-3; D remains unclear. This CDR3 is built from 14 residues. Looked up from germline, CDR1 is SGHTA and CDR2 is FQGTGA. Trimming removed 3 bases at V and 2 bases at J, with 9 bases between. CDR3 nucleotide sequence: TGTGCCAGCAGCTTGACCTCCTTCACAGATACGCAGTATTTT. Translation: CASSLTSFTDTQYF.

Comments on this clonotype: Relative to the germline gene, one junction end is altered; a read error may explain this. CDR3 bases: TGTGCCAGCAGCTTAGCGGGGACAGGGGGAAACTTC. Its translation is CASSLAGTGGNF. The chain links TRBV7-2 to TRBJ2-5; 11 bases align to TRBD1. This CDR3 region has 12 residues. The V gene's germline CDR1 is SGHTA and CDR2 FQGNSA.

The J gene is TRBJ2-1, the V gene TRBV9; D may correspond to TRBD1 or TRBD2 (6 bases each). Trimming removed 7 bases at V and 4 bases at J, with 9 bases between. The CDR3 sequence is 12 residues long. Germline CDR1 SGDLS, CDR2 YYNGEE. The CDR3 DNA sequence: TGTGCCAGCGGGGGGCCATACAATGAGCAGTTCTTC. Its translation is CASGGPYNEQFF.

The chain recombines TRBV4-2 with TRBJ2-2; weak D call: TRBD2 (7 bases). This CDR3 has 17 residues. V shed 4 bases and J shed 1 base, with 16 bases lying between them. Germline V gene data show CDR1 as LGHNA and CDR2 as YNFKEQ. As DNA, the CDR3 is TGTGCCAGCAGCCCTGCCGGGGGCGGGGGGAACACCGGGGAGCTGTTTTTT. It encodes CASSPAGGGGNTGELFF.

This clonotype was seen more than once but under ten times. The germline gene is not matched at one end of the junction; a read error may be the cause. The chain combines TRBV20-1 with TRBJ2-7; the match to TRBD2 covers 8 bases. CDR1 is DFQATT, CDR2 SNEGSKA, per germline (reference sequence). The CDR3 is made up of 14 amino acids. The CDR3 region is CSARAGLERYEQYF. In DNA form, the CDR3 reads TGCAGTGCCAGAGCGGGACTAGAGAGGTACGAGCAGTACTTC.

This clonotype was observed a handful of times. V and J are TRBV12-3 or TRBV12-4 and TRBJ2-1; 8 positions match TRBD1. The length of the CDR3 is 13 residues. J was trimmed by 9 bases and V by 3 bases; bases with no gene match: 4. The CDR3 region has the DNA TGTGCCAGCAGTTTGGGGACAGGCGGTGAGCAGTTCTTC. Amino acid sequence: CASSLGTGGEQFF.

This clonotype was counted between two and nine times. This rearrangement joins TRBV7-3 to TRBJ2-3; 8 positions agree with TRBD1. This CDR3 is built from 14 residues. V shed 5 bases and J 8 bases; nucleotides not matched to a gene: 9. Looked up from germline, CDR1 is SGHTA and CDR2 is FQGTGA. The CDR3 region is CASSRGQGASTQYF. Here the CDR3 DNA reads TGTGCCAGCAGCCGGGGGCAGGGGGCGAGTACGCAGTATTTT.

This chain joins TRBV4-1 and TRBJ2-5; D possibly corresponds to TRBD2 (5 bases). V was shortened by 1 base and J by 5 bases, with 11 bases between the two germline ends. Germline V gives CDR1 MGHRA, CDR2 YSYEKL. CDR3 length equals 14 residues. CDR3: CASSQVTAVETQYF. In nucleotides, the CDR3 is TGCGCCAGCAGCCAAGTTACAGCGGTGGAGACCCAGTACTTC.

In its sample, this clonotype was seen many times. The CDR3 spells CASSLWLGGGGILTSQFF. In DNA form, the CDR3 reads TGTGCCAGCAGCTTATGGTTAGGCGGGGGAGGGATCCTCACTTCCCAGTTCTTC. The V and J genes are TRBV11-2 and TRBJ2-1; 7 bases are shared with TRBD2. The V gene end was trimmed by 2 bases and the J gene end by 13 bases; junction bases not matched to a gene: 23. Germline V lookup: CDR1 SGHAT, CDR2 FQNNGV. The CDR3 runs to 18 residues.

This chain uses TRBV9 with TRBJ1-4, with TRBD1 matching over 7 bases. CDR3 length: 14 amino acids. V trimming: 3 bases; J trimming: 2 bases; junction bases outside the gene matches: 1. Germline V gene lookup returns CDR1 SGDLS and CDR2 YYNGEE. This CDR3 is CASSATGTNEKLFF. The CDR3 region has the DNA TGTGCCAGCAGCGCGACAGGGACTAATGAAAAACTGTTTTTT. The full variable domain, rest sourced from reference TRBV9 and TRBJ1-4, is DSGVTQTPKHLITATGQRVTLRCSPRSGDLSVYWYQQSLDQGLQFLIQYYNGEERAKGNILERFSAQQFPDLHSELNLSSLELGDSALYFCASSATGTNEKLFFGSGTQLSVL.

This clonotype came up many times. DNA of the CDR3: TGCGCCAGCCTCCGGGAGCTAGCAGAAGATACGCAGTATTTT. Translation: CASLRELAEDTQYF. V and J are TRBV5-1 and TRBJ2-3; D might be TRBD2 (6 bases). From germline, CDR1 is SGHRS and CDR2 YFSETQ. V was shortened by 7 bases and J by 5 bases, with 17 bases between the two germline ends. This CDR3 region has 14 residues.

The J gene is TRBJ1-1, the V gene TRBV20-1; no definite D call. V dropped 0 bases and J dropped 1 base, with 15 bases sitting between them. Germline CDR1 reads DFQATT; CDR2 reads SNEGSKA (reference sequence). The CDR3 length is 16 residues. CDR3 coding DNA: TGCAGTGCTAGAGATCAACTCCGGGCTTCGAACACTGAAGCTTTCTTT. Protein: CSARDQLRASNTEAFF.

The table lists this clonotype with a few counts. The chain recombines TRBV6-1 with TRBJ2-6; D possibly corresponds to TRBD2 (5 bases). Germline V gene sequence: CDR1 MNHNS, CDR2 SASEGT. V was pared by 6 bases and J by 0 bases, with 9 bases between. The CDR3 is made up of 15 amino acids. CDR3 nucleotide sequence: TGTGCCAGCAGCCGGGGTAACTCTGGGGCCAACGTCCTGACTTTC. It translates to CASSRGNSGANVLTF.

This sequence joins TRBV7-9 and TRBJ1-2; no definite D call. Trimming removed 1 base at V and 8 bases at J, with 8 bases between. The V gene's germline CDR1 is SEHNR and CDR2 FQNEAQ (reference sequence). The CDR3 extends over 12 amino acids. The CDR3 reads CASSLGAMGYTF. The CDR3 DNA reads TGTGCCAGCAGCTTAGGGGCTATGGGCTACACCTTC. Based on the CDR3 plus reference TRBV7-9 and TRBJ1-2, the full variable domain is DTGVSQNPRHKITKRGQNVTFRCDPISEHNRLYWYRQTLGQGPEFLTYFQNEAQLEKSRLLSDRFSAERPKGSFSTLEIQRTEQGDSAMYLCASSLGAMGYTFGSGTRLTVV.

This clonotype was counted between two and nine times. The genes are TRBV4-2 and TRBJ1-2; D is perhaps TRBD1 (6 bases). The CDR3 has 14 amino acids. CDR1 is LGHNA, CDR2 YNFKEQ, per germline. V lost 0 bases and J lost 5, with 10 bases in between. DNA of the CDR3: TGTGCCAGCAGCCAAGAGGGGACATCGTATGGCTACACCTTC. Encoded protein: CASSQEGTSYGYTF.

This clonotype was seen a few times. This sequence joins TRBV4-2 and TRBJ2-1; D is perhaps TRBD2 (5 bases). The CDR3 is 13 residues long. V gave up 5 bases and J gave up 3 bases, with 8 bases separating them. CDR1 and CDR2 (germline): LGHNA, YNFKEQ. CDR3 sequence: CASSGSYYNEQFF. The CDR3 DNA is TGTGCCAGCAGCGGGAGCTACTACAATGAGCAGTTCTTC.

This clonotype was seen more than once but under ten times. The CDR3 reads CASSRTSRLELFF. For the CDR3, the DNA is TGTGCCAGCAGTCGGACTAGCCGGTTGGAGCTGTTTTTT. The V call is TRBV7-9, the J call TRBJ2-2; 8 nucleotides match TRBD2. V shed 6 bases, J shed 10 bases, and the junction held 7 bases outside the gene matches. Germline loops: CDR1 SEHNR, CDR2 FQNEAQ (reference sequence). This CDR3 is built from 13 residues.

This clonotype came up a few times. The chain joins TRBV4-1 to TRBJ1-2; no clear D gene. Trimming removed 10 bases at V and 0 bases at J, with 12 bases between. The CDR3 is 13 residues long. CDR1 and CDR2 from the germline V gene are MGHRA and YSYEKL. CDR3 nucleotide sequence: TGCGCCACAAGGGCCCGAGCTAACTATGGCTACACCTTC. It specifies CATRARANYGYTF.

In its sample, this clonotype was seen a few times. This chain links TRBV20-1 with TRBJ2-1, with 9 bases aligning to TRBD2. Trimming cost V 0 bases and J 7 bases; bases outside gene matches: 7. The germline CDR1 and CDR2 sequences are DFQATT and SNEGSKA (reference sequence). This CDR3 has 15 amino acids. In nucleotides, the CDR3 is TGCAGTGCTAGAGATGGTGCGGGAGGGCTGAATGAGCAGTTCTTC. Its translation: CSARDGAGGLNEQFF.

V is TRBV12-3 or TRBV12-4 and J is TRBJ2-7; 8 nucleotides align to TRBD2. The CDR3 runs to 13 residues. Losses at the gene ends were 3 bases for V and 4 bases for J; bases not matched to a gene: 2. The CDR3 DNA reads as TGTGCCAGCAGTTTGACTAGCGTTTACGAGCAGTACTTC. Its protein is CASSLTSVYEQYF.

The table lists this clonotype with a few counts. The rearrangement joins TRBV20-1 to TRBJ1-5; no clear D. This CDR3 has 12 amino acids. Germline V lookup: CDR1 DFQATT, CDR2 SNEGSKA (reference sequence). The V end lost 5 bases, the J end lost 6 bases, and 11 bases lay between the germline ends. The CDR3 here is CSAQTKGQPQHF. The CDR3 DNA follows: TGCAGTGCTCAGACAAAGGGTCAGCCCCAGCATTTT.

The CDR3 here is CAWMSREQFF. In nucleotides, the CDR3 is TGTGCCTGGATGTCCAGAGAGCAGTTCTTC. V is TRBV30 and J is TRBJ2-1; unclear D gene. Germline V gene data show CDR1 as GTSNPN and CDR2 as SVGIG (reference sequence). This CDR3 has 10 amino acids. Trimming left V 4 bases short and J 10 bases short, with 8 bases between.

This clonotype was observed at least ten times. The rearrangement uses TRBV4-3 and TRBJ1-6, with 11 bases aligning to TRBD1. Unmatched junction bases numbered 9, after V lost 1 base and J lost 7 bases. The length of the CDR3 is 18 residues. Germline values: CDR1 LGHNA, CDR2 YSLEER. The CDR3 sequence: CASSQVGGQGAKNSPLHF. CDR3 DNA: TGCGCCAGCAGCCAAGTGGGAGGACAGGGGGCAAAGAATTCACCCCTCCACTTT.